This TCR beta chain was sequenced in a study of blood T cell repertoires in COVID-19. Study overall: Samples came from the United States, Italy and Spain, spanning acute and convalescent COVID-19.

The length of the CDR3 is 15 residues. Losses at the gene ends were 5 bases for V and 1 base for J; bases not matched to a gene: 4. Germline loops: CDR1 LNHDA, CDR2 SQIVND (reference sequence). Assay: immunoSEQ multiplex PCR; the TCRdb copy retains only in-frame clones and omits some. The sample lists approximately 140,000 clones; roughly 83% were seen once. The sequenced material came from PBMCs or T cells enriched from blood (not recorded which). The chain is built from TRBV19 and TRBJ2-2, with TRBD1 matching 7 bases. The source is a man aged 40-49 years with acute COVID-19. CDR3 residues: CASSLRTGNTGELFF. The CDR3 DNA sequence: TGTGCCAGTAGTTTAAGGACAGGGAACACCGGGGAGCTGTTTTTT.